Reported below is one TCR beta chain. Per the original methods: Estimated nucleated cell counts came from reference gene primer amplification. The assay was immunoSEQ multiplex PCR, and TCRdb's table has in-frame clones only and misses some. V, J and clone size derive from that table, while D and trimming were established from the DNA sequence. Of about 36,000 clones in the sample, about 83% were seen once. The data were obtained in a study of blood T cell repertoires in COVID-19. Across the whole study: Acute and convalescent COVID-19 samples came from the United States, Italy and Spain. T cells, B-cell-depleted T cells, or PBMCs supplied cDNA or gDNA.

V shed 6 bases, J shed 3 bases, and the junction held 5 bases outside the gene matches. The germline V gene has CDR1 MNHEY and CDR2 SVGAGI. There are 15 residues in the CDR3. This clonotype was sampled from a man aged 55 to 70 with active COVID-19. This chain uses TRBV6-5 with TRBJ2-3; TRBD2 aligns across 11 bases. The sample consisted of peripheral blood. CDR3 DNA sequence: TGTGCCAGCAGACCTAGCGGGGGGAGAACAGATACGCAGTATTTT. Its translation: CASRPSGGRTDTQYF.